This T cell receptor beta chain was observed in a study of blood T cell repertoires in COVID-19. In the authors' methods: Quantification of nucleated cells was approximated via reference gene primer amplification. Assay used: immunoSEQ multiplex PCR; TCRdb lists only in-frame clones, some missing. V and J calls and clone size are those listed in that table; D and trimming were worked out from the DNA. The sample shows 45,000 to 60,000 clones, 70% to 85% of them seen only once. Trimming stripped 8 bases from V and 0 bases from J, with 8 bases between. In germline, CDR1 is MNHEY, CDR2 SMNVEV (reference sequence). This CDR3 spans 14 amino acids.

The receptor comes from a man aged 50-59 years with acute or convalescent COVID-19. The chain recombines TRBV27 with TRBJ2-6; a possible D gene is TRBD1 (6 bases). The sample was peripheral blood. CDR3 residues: CASGQPSGANVLTF. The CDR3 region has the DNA TGTGCCAGCGGACAGCCCTCTGGGGCCAACGTCCTGACTTTC.